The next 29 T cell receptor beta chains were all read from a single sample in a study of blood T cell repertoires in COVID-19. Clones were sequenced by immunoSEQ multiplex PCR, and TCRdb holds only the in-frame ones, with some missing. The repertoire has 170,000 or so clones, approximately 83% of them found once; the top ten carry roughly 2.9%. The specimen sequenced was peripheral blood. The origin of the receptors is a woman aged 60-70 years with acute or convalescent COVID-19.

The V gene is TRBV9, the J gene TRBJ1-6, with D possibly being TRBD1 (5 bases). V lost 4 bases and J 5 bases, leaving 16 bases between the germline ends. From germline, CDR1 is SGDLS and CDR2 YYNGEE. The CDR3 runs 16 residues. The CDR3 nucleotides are TGTGCCAGCAGCACCCGAGGTGACAGAAATAATTCACCCCTCCACTTT. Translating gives CASSTRGDRNNSPLHF.

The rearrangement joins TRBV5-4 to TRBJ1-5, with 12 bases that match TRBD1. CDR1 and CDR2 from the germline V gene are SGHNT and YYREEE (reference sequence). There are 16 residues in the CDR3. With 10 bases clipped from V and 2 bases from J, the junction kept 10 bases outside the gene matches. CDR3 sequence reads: CAYGTGGKWGNQPQHF. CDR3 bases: TGTGCCTACGGGACAGGGGGCAAATGGGGCAATCAGCCCCAGCATTTT.

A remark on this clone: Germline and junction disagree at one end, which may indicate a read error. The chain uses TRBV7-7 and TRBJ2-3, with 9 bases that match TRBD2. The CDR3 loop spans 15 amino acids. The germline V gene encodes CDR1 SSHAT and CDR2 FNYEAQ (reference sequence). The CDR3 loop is CASSTGLAATDTQYF. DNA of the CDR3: TGTGCTAGCAGCACGGGACTAGCAGCGACAGATACGCAGTATTTT.

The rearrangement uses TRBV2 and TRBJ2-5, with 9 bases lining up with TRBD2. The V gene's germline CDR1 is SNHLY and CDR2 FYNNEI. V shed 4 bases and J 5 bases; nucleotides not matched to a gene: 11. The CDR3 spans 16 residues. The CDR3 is CASSAASGTTHETQYF. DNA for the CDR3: TGTGCCAGCAGTGCGGCTAGCGGGACGACCCACGAGACCCAGTACTTC.

CDR3 in DNA: TGTGCCAGCAGCTTAGATGTTGTCAGGGGGGTGATGAGCACTGAAGCTTTCTTT. It encodes CASSLDVVRGVMSTEAFF. The chain recombines TRBV7-6 with TRBJ1-1; 7 bases agree with TRBD1. V was pared by 1 base and J by 4 bases, with 15 bases of the junction left unmatched. Germline CDR1 SGHVS, CDR2 FNYEAQ. This CDR3 is 18 amino acids long.

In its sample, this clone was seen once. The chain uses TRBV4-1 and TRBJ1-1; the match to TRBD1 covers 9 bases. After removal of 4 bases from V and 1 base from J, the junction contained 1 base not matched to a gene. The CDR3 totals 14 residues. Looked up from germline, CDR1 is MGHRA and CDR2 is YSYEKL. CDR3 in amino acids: CASSLQGANTEAFF. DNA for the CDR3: TGCGCCAGCAGCCTACAGGGGGCGAACACTGAAGCTTTCTTT.

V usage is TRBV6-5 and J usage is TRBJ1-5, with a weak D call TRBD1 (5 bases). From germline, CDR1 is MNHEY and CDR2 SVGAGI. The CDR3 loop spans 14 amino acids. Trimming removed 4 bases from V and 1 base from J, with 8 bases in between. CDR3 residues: CASSFRQSNQPQHF. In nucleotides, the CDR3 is TGTGCCAGCAGTTTCAGACAGAGCAATCAGCCCCAGCATTTT.

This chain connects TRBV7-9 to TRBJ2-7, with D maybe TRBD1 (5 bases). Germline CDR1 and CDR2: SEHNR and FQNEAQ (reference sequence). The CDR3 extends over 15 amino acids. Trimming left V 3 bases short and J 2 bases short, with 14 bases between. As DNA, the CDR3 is TGTGCCAGCAGCTTTGGGCAGGGAACCGCCTACGAGCAGTACTTC. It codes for CASSFGQGTAYEQYF.

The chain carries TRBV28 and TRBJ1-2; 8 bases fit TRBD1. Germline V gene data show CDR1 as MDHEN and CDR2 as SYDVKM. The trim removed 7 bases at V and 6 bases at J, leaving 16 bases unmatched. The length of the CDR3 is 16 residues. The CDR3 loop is CASNSFPSRTGNGYTF. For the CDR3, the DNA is TGTGCCAGCAATTCTTTTCCATCGAGGACAGGGAATGGCTACACCTTC.

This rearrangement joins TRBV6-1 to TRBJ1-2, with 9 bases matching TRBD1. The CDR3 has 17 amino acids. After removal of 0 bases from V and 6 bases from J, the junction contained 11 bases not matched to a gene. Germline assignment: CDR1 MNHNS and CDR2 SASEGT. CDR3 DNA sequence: TGTGCCAGCAGTGAAGCGGGGAACAGGGGGCCTATGGATGGCTACACCTTC. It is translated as CASSEAGNRGPMDGYTF.

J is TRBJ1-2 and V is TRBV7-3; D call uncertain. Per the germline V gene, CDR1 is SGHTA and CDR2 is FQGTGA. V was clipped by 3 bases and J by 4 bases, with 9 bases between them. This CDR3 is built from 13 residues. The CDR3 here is CASSFDTRYGYTF. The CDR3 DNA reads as TGTGCCAGCAGCTTTGACACCCGCTATGGCTACACCTTC.

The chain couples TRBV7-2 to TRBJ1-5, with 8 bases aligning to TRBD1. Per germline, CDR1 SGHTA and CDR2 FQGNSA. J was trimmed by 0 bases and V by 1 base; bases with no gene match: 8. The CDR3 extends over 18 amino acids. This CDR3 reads CASSLGDRGPTSNQPQHF. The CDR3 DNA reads TGTGCCAGCAGCTTAGGAGACAGGGGACCCACTAGCAATCAGCCCCAGCATTTT.

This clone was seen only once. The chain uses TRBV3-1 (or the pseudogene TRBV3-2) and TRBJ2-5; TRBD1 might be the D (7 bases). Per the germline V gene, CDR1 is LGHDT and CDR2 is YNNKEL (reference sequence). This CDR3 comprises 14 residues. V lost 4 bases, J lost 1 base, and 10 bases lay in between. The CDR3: CASSRQGGQETQYF. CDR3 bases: TGTGCCAGCAGCCGACAGGGAGGCCAAGAGACCCAGTACTTC.

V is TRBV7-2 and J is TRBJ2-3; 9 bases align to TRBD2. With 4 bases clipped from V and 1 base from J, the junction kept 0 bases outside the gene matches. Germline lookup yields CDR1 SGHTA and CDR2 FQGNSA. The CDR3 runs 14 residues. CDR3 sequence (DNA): TGTGCCAGCAGCTCTAGCGGGGGCACAGATACGCAGTATTTT. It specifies CASSSSGGTDTQYF.

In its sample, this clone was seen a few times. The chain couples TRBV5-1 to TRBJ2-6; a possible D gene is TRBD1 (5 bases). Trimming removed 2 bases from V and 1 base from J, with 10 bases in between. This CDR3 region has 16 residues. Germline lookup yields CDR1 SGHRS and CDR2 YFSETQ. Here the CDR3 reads CASSFRDGSGANVLTF. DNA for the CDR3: TGCGCCAGCAGCTTCAGGGATGGATCTGGGGCCAACGTCCTGACTTTC.

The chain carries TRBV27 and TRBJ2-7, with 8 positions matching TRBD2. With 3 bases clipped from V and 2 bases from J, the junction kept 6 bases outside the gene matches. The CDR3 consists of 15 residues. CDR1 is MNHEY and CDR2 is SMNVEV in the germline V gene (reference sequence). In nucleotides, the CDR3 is TGTGCCAGCAGTTTCCGGCGGGGGGATACCTACGAGCAGTACTTC. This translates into CASSFRRGDTYEQYF.

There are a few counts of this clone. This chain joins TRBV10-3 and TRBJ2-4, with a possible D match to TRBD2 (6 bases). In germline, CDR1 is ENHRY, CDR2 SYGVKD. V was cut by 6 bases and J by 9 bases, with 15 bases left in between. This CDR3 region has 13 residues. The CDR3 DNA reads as TGTGCCATCAGCGGGACTGCGTCAGGCATTCAGTACTTC. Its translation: CAISGTASGIQYF.

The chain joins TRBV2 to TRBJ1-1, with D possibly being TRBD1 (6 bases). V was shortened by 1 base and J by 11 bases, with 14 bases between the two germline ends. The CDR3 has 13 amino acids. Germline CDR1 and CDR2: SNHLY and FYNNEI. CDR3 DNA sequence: TGTGCCAGCAGTGAAGTTGGACAGCTTGGCGCTTTCTTT. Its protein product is CASSEVGQLGAFF.

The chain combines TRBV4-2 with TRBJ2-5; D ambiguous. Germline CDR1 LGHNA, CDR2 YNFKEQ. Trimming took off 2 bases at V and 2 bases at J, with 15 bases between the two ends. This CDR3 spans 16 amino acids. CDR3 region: CASSQYTGEVQETQYF. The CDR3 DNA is TGTGCCAGCAGCCAATACACCGGAGAGGTTCAAGAGACCCAGTACTTC.

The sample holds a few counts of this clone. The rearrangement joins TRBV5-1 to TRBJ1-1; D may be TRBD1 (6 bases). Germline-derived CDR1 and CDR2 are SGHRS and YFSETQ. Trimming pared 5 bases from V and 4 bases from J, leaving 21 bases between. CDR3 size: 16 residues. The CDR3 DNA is TGCGCCAGCAGAAGGTCAGGGGAGGGCTACGGCACTGAAGCTTTCTTT. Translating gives CASRRSGEGYGTEAFF.

The CDR3 loop reads CASSWRTTQPQHF. The CDR3 nucleotides read TGTGCCAGCAGCTGGAGGACGACTCAGCCCCAGCATTTT. The chain links TRBV5-4 to TRBJ1-5; D not resolved. The CDR3 covers 13 residues. The V end was cut by 3 bases, the J end by 6 bases, with 10 bases between. Germline assignment: CDR1 SGHNT and CDR2 YYREEE (reference sequence).

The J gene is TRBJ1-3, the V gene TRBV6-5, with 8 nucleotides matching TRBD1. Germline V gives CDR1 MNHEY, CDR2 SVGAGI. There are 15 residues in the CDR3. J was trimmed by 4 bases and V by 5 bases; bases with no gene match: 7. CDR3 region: CASSLDREAGNTIYF. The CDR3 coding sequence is TGTGCCAGCAGTCTGGACAGGGAAGCAGGAAACACCATATATTTT.

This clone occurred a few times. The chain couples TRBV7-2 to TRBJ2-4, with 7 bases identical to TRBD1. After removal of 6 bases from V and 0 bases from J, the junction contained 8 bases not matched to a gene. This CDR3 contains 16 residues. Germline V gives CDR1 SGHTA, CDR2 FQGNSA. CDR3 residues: CASRLTGAQAKNIQYF. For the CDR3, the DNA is TGTGCCAGCAGACTAACAGGGGCCCAAGCCAAAAACATTCAGTACTTC.

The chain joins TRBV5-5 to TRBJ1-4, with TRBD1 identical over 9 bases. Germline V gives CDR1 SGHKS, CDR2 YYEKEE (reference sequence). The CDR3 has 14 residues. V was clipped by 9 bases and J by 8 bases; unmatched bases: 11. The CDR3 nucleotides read TGTGCCACTTCGCCGGGACAGGGTTACGAAAAACTGTTTTTT. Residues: CATSPGQGYEKLFF.

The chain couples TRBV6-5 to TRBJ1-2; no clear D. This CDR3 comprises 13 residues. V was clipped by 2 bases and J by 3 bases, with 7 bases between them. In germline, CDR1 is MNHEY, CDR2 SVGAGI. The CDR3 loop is CASSYGGYYGYTF. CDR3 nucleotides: TGTGCCAGCAGTTACGGCGGCTACTATGGCTACACCTTC.

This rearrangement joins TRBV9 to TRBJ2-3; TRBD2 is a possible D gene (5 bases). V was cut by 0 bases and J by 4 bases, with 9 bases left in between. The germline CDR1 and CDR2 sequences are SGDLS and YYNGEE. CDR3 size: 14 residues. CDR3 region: CASSVVGASDTQYF. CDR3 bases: TGTGCCAGCAGCGTAGTGGGAGCGTCAGATACGCAGTATTTT.

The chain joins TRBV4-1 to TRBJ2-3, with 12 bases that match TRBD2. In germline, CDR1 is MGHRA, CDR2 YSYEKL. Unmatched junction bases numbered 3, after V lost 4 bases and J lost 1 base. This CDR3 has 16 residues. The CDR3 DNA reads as TGCGCCAGCAGCCTCAGACTAGCGGGGGGCACAGATACGCAGTATTTT. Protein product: CASSLRLAGGTDTQYF.

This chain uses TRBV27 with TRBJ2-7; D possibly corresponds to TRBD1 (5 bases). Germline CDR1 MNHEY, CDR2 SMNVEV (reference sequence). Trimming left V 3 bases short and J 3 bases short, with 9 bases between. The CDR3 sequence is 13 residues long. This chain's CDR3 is CASSFQGSYEQYF. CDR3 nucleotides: TGTGCCAGCAGTTTTCAGGGCAGCTACGAGCAGTACTTC.

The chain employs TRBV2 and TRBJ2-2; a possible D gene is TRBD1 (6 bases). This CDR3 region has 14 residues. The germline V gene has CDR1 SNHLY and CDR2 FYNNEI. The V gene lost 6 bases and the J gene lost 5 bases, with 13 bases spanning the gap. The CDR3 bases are TGTGCCAGCAGGCGGACAGAGAAAACCGGGGAGCTGTTTTTT. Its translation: CASRRTEKTGELFF.